This TCR beta chain appears in the sequencing data of a study of CD8 T cells in Susac syndrome. Study-wide background: At the time of blood draw, patients with Susac syndrome were therapy-naive, receiving corticosteroids, or receiving intravenous immunoglobulin alone.

The authors negatively isolated CD8+ and CD4+ T cells and FACS-enriched TEMRA cells. Random hexamers served to reverse transcribe roughly 0.45 to 1 ug RNA. MiXCR, run by TCRdb on the immunoSEQ multiplex PCR reads, gives a single entry per CDR3 protein. The sample holds under 80,000 distinct CDR3 sequences; about 93% are singletons and the top ten take 0.4% to 0.55%. The V gene lost 5 bases and the J gene lost 2 bases, with 15 bases spanning the gap. This CDR3 has 14 amino acids. In germline, CDR1 is DFQATT, CDR2 SNEGSKA (reference sequence). This clonotype was seen only once. What it recognizes is unknown. Overall study results and limits: The CD4+ T cell repertoires from Susac syndrome exhibited no clonal expansion.

The sample was CD4+ T cells from PBMCs. The chain links TRBV20-1 to TRBJ1-2; D is perhaps TRBD1 (5 bases). The TCR was taken from a human donor with Susac syndrome. In DNA form, the CDR3 reads TGCAGTGCTTTTTTGGCAGGGCGAAACTATGGCTACACCTTC. Its protein is CSAFLAGRNYGYTF.